The entry below describes one TCR beta chain. It has no known antigen specificity. It has no much larger one-base neighbor in the sample; base qualities were not kept. Using the deep immunoSEQ assay, multiplex PCR amplified TCR CDR3 regions from genomic DNA. Genomic DNA extracted from each cell subset was distributed evenly over all wells of several immunoSEQ 96-well plates, and each plate served as one replicate. For sorted subsets, around 200 ng genomic DNA, equal to tens of thousands of T cell genomes, was loaded into each replicate PCR. Purified libraries were measured with a Qubit 3.0 fluorometer, size-checked on a Bioanalyzer 2100, and measured again with the KAPA Library Quantification kit. A separate single-read 150-cycle Illumina NextSeq 550 flow cell was used to sequence each immunoSEQ 96-well plate. In the source study's methods: The immunoSEQ output contained only junctional sequences without quality scores, so filtering could not match that applied to full-length reads. Sequences were annotated with PyIR, a Python wrapper for IgBLAST v1.9, using IMGT germline references to assign V/J genes and CDR3. Any read was removed if the V/J assignment was weak (E-value above 1e-6), the CDR3 was missing, or the read contained stop codons, out-of-frame junctions, or ambiguous translated residues. V3J clonotypes were defined as sequences sharing the same inferred V gene, J gene, and CDR3 amino acid sequence. The percentage overlap between two repertoires was calculated by dividing the number of shared unique clonotypes by the size of the smaller repertoire. Three approaches were used to assess repertoire richness: RTK rarefaction, the Chao1 estimator, and Recon v2.1 estimates of unobserved clonotypes. For all TCRbeta clonotypes obtained by the gDNA method from several donors, generation probabilities were computed with OLGA. Held by TCRdb, this immuneACCESS table contains in-frame sequences only and omits some clones. Under half of the omission traces to an unresolved V gene where checked; the cause of the rest is unknown. Clonal size and the V and J genes are those of that table, whereas D and trimming came from the DNA. Within this sample are fewer than 700,000 clones, with approximately 95% of them counted one time only. Over 0.1% of the sample lies in the top ten.

CD8 naive samples were obtained by positive selection for CCR7 among CD45RO-negative cells, yielding a CD45RA+CCR7+ population from which TemRA cells were excluded. Donors were healthy HIV-negative adults with no recently reported acute infections or vaccinations. Every donor was a Caucasian adult residing in Nashville, Tennessee, USA. Blood was obtained by leukapheresis, after which PBMCs were separated by Ficoll-Histopaque density gradient centrifugation and cryopreserved in liquid nitrogen vapor phase. Analytical flow cytometry was used to check the purity and quantity of each magnetically sorted T cell population. Genomic DNA was isolated from each sorted fraction and quantified by UV absorbance on a Nanodrop 2000c. Trimming removed 4 bases from V and 3 bases from J, leaving 9 bases between the germline ends. The CDR3 covers 13 residues, taking in both the cysteine and the phenylalanine. Just the 39-base CDR3 DNA is kept, in frame starting at base 1. According to the germline V gene, CDR1 reads SGHRS and CDR2 reads YFSETQ.

The data were obtained in a study of shared clonotypes between healthy human individuals (dated by TCRdb to the early 2020s). Regarding the complete study: A couple of women and a few men aged 18 to 49 years were included in the cohort. For each donor, CD4 naive and CD4 memory were each run on three plates, CD8 naive on two plates, and CD8 memory on one plate. To estimate repertoire size and how much clonotypes are shared between individuals, the study performed deep sequencing of blood TCR repertoires from roughly five healthy adults. Libraries were prepared and TCR repertoires were sequenced by different laboratories using diverse techniques, in order to increase sequencing depth and limit assay-specific biases. Leukapheresis yielded between about 0.85 and 9 billion PBMCs per donor.

Findings and caveats that apply to the study as a whole: Because the study included only a small number of donors, the genetic and exposure-history diversity represented was limited. Rarefaction of sorted-subset datasets indicated incomplete sequencing despite the large sequencing depth. Sampling was restricted to blood, and TCR repertoires in tissue are likely to differ from TCR repertoires in blood. Based on pairwise subsampling, the degree of clonotype sharing among donors was expected to be affected by sequencing depth. About 5% of naive CD4, around 4% of naive CD8, 2.3% of memory CD4, and approximately 0.39% of memory CD8 clonotypes were shared across four donors. Clonotypes shared by all four sorted-subset donors showed higher generation probabilities than non-shared clonotypes. Naive subsets generally had larger estimated clonotype richness than memory subsets.

The clonotype comes from a woman aged 25-40 years in good health. The specimen was naive CD8+ T cells sorted from blood. The cell subset or site label, as the study defines it: CD45RA+CCR7+. The chain is assembled from TRBV5-1 and TRBJ2-3, with the D gene call left open. The CDR3 in this case is CASSGWPTDTQYF. The DNA sequence is TGCGCCAGCAGCGGTTGGCCTACAGATACGCAGTATTTT.